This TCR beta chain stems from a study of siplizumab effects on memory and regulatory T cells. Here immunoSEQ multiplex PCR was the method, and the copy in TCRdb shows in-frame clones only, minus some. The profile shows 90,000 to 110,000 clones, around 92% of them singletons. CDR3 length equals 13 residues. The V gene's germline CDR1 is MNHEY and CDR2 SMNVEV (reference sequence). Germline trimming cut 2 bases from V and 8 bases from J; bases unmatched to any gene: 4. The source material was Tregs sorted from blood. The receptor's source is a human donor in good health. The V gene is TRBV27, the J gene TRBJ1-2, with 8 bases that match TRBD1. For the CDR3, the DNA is TGTGCCAGCAGTTTACAGGGGGCGCAGGGCTACACCTTC. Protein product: CASSLQGAQGYTF.